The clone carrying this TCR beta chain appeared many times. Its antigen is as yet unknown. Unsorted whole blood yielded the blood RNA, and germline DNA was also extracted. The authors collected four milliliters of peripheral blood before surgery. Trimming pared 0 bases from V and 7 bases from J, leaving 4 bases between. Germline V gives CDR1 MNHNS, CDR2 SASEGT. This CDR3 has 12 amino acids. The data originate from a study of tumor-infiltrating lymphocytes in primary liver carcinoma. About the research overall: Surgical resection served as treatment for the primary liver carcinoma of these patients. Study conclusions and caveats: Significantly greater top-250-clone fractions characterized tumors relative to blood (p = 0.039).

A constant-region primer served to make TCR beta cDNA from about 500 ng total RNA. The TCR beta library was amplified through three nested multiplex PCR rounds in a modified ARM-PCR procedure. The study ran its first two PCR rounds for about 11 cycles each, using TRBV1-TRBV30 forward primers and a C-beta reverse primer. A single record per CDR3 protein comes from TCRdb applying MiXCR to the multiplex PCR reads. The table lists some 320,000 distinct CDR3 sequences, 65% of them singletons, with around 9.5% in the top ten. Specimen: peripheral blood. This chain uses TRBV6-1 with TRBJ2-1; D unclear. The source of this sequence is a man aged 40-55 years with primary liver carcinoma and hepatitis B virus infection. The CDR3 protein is CASSEAQNEQFF. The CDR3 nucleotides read TGTGCCAGCAGTGAAGCGCAGAATGAGCAGTTCTTC.